This T cell receptor (beta chain) was retrieved from a study of blood T cell repertoires in COVID-19. At the level of the study: COVID-19 samples collected from the United States, Italy and Spain covered acute and convalescent phases. T cells, B-cell-depleted T cells, or PBMCs supplied cDNA or gDNA.

Original data processing: Amplification of reference gene primers was used by the study to estimate nucleated cell counts. Measured with immunoSEQ multiplex PCR; TCRdb has only the in-frame clones, and not every one. The V and J calls and clone size come from that table; D and trimming were worked out from the DNA. Among some 93,000 clones listed, 70% to 90% were seen once. The J segment lost 3 bases and the V segment lost 4 bases, leaving 1 base of the junction unmatched. Germline V CDR1 and CDR2: SGHRS, YFSETQ. This CDR3 has 13 amino acids. The TCR originated in a woman older than 75 with acute or convalescent COVID-19. Sequenced sample: peripheral blood. J is TRBJ1-2 and V is TRBV5-1; 9 bases fit TRBD1. CDR3 DNA sequence: TGCGCCAGCAGCAGGACAGGGGACTATGGCTACACCTTC. Translation: CASSRTGDYGYTF.